A selection of T cell receptor beta chains follows, all from one sample in a study of blood T cell repertoires in COVID-19. Repertoires were generated with immunoSEQ multiplex PCR, while TCRdb's copy carries only in-frame clones and drops some. The sample has 30,000 to 40,000 clones, around four fifths seen once. Sequenced: peripheral blood. The receptors were gathered from a man in his fifties with active COVID-19. The CDR3 runs from the conserved cysteine through the conserved F or W. A D gene is named only where the DNA matches it firmly. The size entry is marked missing in some rows and otherwise reads once, few, many or a size class.

J | V | D | size | DNA | CDR3
TRBJ1-1 | TRBV29-1 | TRBD1 | - | TGCAGCGTTGATGCAGGGGGCAGGGGCACTGAAGCTTTCTTT | CSVDAGGRGTEAFF
TRBJ1-2 | TRBV6-5 | - | few | TGTGCCAGCAGTCCGGAAAACTGGGCTTACTATGGCTACACCTTC | CASSPENWAYYGYTF
TRBJ1-2 | TRBV2 | TRBD1 | - | TGTGCCAGCTCAACCAGACAGGGAAGTTATGGCTACACCTTC | CASSTRQGSYGYTF
TRBJ2-5 | TRBV6-2/TRBV6-3 | - | - | TGTGCCAGCAGTTACCCCAGGAGGGGGCAAGGGACCCAGTACTTC | CASSYPRRGQGTQYF
TRBJ1-4 | TRBV28 | - | - | TGTGCCAGCACTATTGGAGGGGCAACTAATGAAAAACTGTTTTTT | CASTIGGATNEKLFF
TRBJ1-6 | TRBV5-4 | TRBD1 | few | TGTGCCAGCAGCCGGGACAGGGGGAGTTCACCCCTCCACTTT | CASSRDRGSSPLHF
TRBJ1-5 | TRBV12-3/TRBV12-4 | - | - | TGTGCCAGCAGTCCAGGGAGCAATCAGCCCCAGCATTTT | CASSPGSNQPQHF
TRBJ1-5 | TRBV24-1 | - | - | TGTGCCACCAGTGAACAGGGTTTGGGCAATCAGCCCCAGCATTTT | CATSEQGLGNQPQHF
TRBJ2-7 | TRBV27 | - | - | TGTGCCAGCAGCTCGAACCTAGGGGGCGAGCAGTACTTC | CASSSNLGGEQYF
TRBJ1-5 | TRBV7-8 | TRBD1 | - | TGTGCCAGCAGCTTAGGAACCGACAGGGGGCGAAGGGGCAATCAGCCCCAGCATTTT | CASSLGTDRGRRGNQPQHF
TRBJ2-3 | TRBV6-6 | - | - | TGTGCCAGCAGTAACCGGGACTGGAGGGATACGCAGTATTTT | CASSNRDWRDTQYF
TRBJ2-7 | TRBV12-3/TRBV12-4 | - | - | TGTGCCAGCAGCCCCGGGACTCTGTACGAGCAGTACTTC | CASSPGTLYEQYF
TRBJ1-2 | TRBV6-5 | - | - | TGTGCCAGCAGTTACTCCCGGGACTCCTATGGCTACACCTTC | CASSYSRDSYGYTF
TRBJ2-3 | TRBV5-6 | TRBD2 | - | TGTGCCAGCAGCCAAGCGGGGTACCCCGATACGCAGTATTTT | CASSQAGYPDTQYF
TRBJ2-1 | TRBV7-2 | - | - | TGTGCCAGCAGCTTAGCTCCTAATAATGAGCAGTTCTTC | CASSLAPNNEQFF
TRBJ1-2 | TRBV2 | - | - | TGTGCCAGCAGTGAAGGAGGTTATTACTATGGCTACACCTTC | CASSEGGYYYGYTF
TRBJ2-7 | TRBV27 | TRBD1 | - | TGTGCCAGCAGTTCCCTTATGACAGGGAACTCCTACGAGCAGTACTTC | CASSSLMTGNSYEQYF
TRBJ2-5 | TRBV7-2 | - | - | TGTGCCAGCAGCTTCGACAGGCAGGGAGTGACCCAGTACTTC | CASSFDRQGVTQYF
TRBJ2-1 | TRBV28 | TRBD2 | - | TGTGCCAGCAGTTTCGTGACTAGCGGGGGGTACAATGAGCAGTTCTTC | CASSFVTSGGYNEQFF
TRBJ1-5 | TRBV27 | - | - | TGTGCCAGCAGTGTGGGCTTTTCTCAGCCCCAGCATTTT | CASSVGFSQPQHF
TRBJ1-6 | TRBV10-1 | TRBD1 | - | TGCGCCAGCAGTGGGCGGGACAGCAATAATTCACCCCTCCACTTT | CASSGRDSNNSPLHF
TRBJ2-3 | TRBV5-4 | - | few | TGTGCCAGCAGCTTGGGAGGTGCAGATACGCAGTATTTT | CASSLGGADTQYF
TRBJ1-4 | TRBV10-3 | TRBD1 | - | TGTGCCATCAGTGAGGGGGACAGGGACAGTGAAAAACTGTTTTTT | CAISEGDRDSEKLFF
TRBJ1-4 | TRBV7-9 | - | - | TGTGCCAGCAACTCGCCCCCGAATGAAAAACTGTTTTTT | CASNSPPNEKLFF
TRBJ2-5 | TRBV7-8 | TRBD2 | - | TGTGCCAGCAGCTCAGGACTAGCGGGCCAAGAGACCCAGTACTTC | CASSSGLAGQETQYF
TRBJ1-3 | TRBV11-2 | TRBD1 | - | TGTGCCAGCAGCTCACACAGGGGAGCGGCTGGAAACACCATATATTTT | CASSSHRGAAGNTIYF
TRBJ2-3 | TRBV4-3 | - | - | TGCGCCAGCAGCCAAAGGGGGGGAGTTAACACAGATACGCAGTATTTT | CASSQRGGVNTDTQYF
TRBJ1-5 | TRBV19 | TRBD1 | - | TGTGCCAGTAGTCAAGACAGGGGGCTTGGTCAGCCCCAGCATTTT | CASSQDRGLGQPQHF
TRBJ2-7 | TRBV5-6 | TRBD2 | once | TGTGCCAGCAGCTCGCTCAGCGGGGGAGCCACCTACGAGCAGTACTTC | CASSSLSGGATYEQYF
TRBJ2-3 | TRBV4-1 | - | - | TGCGCCAGCAGCCACCCTAGGACAGATACGCAGTATTTT | CASSHPRTDTQYF
TRBJ2-2 | TRBV7-2 | - | - | TGTGCCAGCAGCTTAGTAGGACTATACACCGGGGAGCTGTTTTTT | CASSLVGLYTGELFF
TRBJ1-2 | TRBV7-2 | - | - | TGTGCCAGCACGAAGGGGTCGCGGGGCTACACCTTC | CASTKGSRGYTF
TRBJ1-2 | TRBV28 | TRBD1 | - | TGTGCCAGCAGGACCGCAGGGGGCGATCCCGATGGCTACACCTTC | CASRTAGGDPDGYTF
TRBJ1-4 | TRBV10-2 | TRBD1 | - | TGCGCCTCAAAAAAGGGACAGGGAATAGGAACTAATGAAAAACTGTTTTTT | CASKKGQGIGTNEKLFF
TRBJ2-3 | TRBV7-8 | TRBD2 | few | TGTGCCAGCAGCCTGGGGGTAGCGGGGAGCACAGATACGCAGTATTTT | CASSLGVAGSTDTQYF
TRBJ2-3 | TRBV18 | - | - | TGTGCCAGCTCACCTCCGGGGAGCACAGATACGCAGTATTTT | CASSPPGSTDTQYF
TRBJ2-3 | TRBV6-6 | TRBD1 | - | TGTGCCAGCAGTTACCCGACAGGGGACACAGATACGCAGTATTTT | CASSYPTGDTDTQYF
TRBJ1-2 | TRBV5-1 | TRBD1 | few | TGCGCCAGCAGCTCGGGACAGGGAAACTATGGCTACACCTTC | CASSSGQGNYGYTF
TRBJ1-5 | TRBV10-1 | - | once | TGCGCCAGCAGTGACCTTCCCTTCCTCGGTCTCGGTAGCAATCAGCCCCAGCATTTT | CASSDLPFLGLGSNQPQHF
TRBJ2-7 | TRBV19 | TRBD1 | - | TGTGCCAGTAGTCCGTGGGGACAGGGGATCGAGCAGTACTTC | CASSPWGQGIEQYF
TRBJ1-6 | TRBV5-6 | - | few | TGTGCCAGCAGCCCCGCGGGGGGGGCTCACTCCTATAATTCACCCCTCCACTTT | CASSPAGGAHSYNSPLHF
TRBJ1-5 | TRBV19 | TRBD1 | - | TGTGCCAGTACCACCACAGGGGCGTTGGGCAATCAGCCCCAGCATTTT | CASTTTGALGNQPQHF
TRBJ2-7 | TRBV6-5 | TRBD2 | once | TGTGCCAGCAGTCAAAGACTAGCGGGTAGAGGCGAGCAGTACTTC | CASSQRLAGRGEQYF
TRBJ1-1 | TRBV29-1 | - | - | TGCAGCGTGGGACTTTTGAACACTGAAGCTTTCTTT | CSVGLLNTEAFF
TRBJ1-3 | TRBV7-9 | TRBD1 | - | TGTGCCAGCAGCTTAGCGGCAGGGGGGACTGGAAACACCATATATTTT | CASSLAAGGTGNTIYF
TRBJ2-1 | TRBV7-6 | TRBD1 | - | TGTGCCAGCAGCCAGACAGGGGGCGCTTACAATGAGCAGTTCTTC | CASSQTGGAYNEQFF
TRBJ1-1 | TRBV7-6 | TRBD1 | - | TGTGCCAGCAGCTGGGGTCCGGGACAGGGGAACACTGAAGCTTTCTTT | CASSWGPGQGNTEAFF
TRBJ2-5 | TRBV25-1 | TRBD2 | - | TGTGCCAGCGTCAGCGGGGGGCGGGAGACCCAGTACTTC | CASVSGGRETQYF
TRBJ2-5 | TRBV28 | TRBD1 | - | TGTGCCAGCAGTTCCCCGGACAGGGAAGAGACCCAGTACTTC | CASSSPDREETQYF
TRBJ2-7 | TRBV7-6 | TRBD1 | - | TGTGCCAGCACTTTGGGCGTTGGGACAGGGGTCCACGAGCAGTACTTC | CASTLGVGTGVHEQYF
TRBJ2-1 | TRBV5-8 | - | - | TGTGCCAGCAGCCCCGGGACATCTTACAATGAGCAGTTCTTC | CASSPGTSYNEQFF
TRBJ1-2 | TRBV5-4 | TRBD1 | - | TGTGCCAGCAGCGGAGGGACAGATATTAACTATGGCTACACCTTC | CASSGGTDINYGYTF
TRBJ1-6 | TRBV9 | - | large | TGTGCCAGCAGCGGTGGGGGGACGGGTTCACCCCTCCACTTT | CASSGGGTGSPLHF